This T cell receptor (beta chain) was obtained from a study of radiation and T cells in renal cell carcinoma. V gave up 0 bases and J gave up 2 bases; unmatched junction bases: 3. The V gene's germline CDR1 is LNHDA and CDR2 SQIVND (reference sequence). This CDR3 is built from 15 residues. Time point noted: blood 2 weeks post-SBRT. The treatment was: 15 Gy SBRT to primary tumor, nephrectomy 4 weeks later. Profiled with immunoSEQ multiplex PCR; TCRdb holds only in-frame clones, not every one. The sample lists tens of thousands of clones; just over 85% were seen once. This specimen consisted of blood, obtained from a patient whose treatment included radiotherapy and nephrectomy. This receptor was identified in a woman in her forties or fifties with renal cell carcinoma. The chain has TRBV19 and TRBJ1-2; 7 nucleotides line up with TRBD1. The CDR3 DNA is TGTGCCAGTAGTATAGATGGGGGACAGAACTATGGCTACACCTTC. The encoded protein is CASSIDGGQNYGYTF.